This TCR beta chain emerged from a study of T cell responses to AZD1222 COVID-19 vaccine. Germline CDR1 GTSNPN, CDR2 SVGIG (reference sequence). V lost 3 bases to trimming and J lost 4 bases, with 28 bases between them. The length of the CDR3 is 18 residues. Data came from immunoSEQ multiplex PCR; TCRdb stores just in-frame clones and leaves some out. This sample yields tens of thousands of clones, of which about 87% are seen a single time; 5.7% belongs to the top ten. The sequence was obtained from an adult in good health. This sequence joins TRBV30 and TRBJ2-7, with D possibly matching TRBD1 (6 bases). The sequencing used peripheral blood, collected on day 0 of AZD1222 vaccination. The CDR3, as DNA: TGTGCCTGGAGCCAGAAGTATAGTAGCCAGGGGTATGGGTACGAGCAGTACTTC. Encoded protein: CAWSQKYSSQGYGYEQYF.